This TCR beta chain came from a study of blood T cell repertoires in COVID-19. Study information: Sources were T cells, B-cell-depleted T cells, or PBMCs; the material itself was cDNA or gDNA.

Authors' processing steps: Nucleated cell counts were estimated from reference gene primer amplification. Sequencing used immunoSEQ multiplex PCR; TCRdb keeps in-frame clones, though not all of them. Clone size and the V and J calls come from that table; the DNA yielded D and trimming. Among approximately 79,000 clones listed, around 89% were seen once. Germline V gene data show CDR1 as SGHKS and CDR2 as YYEKEE (reference sequence). This CDR3 region has 15 residues. J lost 4 bases, V lost 4 bases, and 9 bases had no gene match. This clone showed up just once. The chain employs TRBV5-5 and TRBJ2-5; 8 bases match TRBD1. This clonotype was sampled from a man aged 55 to 70 with acute or convalescent COVID-19. The sample consisted of peripheral blood. This chain's CDR3 is CASSLDRAIGETQYF. CDR3 in DNA: TGTGCCAGCAGCCTGGACAGGGCCATCGGAGAGACCCAGTACTTC.